The T cell receptor (beta chain) under discussion was sequenced for a study of Ad26.COV2.S vaccination and SARS-CoV-2 variants. About the study: Among those in the COV1001 Ad26.COV2.S trial arm was the donor.

Germline lookup yields CDR1 KGHDR and CDR2 SFDVKD. The trim removed 4 bases at V and 1 base at J, leaving 7 bases unmatched. There are 16 residues in the CDR3. As for treatment: approximately 18 received Ad26.COV2.S at low or high dose, single or two shots; about 5 received placebo; per-sample allocation not given. Specimens were obtained on day 63 following the first vaccine or placebo injection. Cohort 1b enrolled adults aged 18-55 years in Boston. The repertoire was sequenced with immunoSEQ multiplex PCR; TCRdb's copy has only in-frame clones and lacks some. The top ten hold 3.5% of the sample, which has around 380,000 clones, roughly nine tenths seen once.

The source material was peripheral blood, sampled in a trial of Ad26.COV2.S vaccine versus placebo. This receptor was identified in a person aged 18-60 years who received the Ad26.COV2.S COVID-19 vaccine or a placebo. The chain carries TRBV24-1 and TRBJ2-7; TRBD1 aligns across 9 bases. This CDR3 reads CATSETGTGSSYEQYF. CDR3 nucleotide sequence: TGTGCCACCAGTGAGACCGGGACAGGGAGTTCCTACGAGCAGTACTTC.